The source of this T cell receptor beta chain is a study of blood T cells in healthy people across ages. Study-wide results and caveats: TCR beta diversity, measured per million T cells, fell in a roughly linear way with age. Naive CD4+ cells and diversity were both higher in long-lived donors than in aged donors.

The people who gave samples were healthy Caucasians from Russia, aged roughly 6 to 100. The CDR3 has 16 residues. J gave up 2 bases and V 1 base, and 3 bases lay outside the gene matches. CDR1 is DFQATT, CDR2 SNEGSKA, per germline (reference sequence). Alongside a J-beta primer mix, a sample-barcoded 5' primer served in a second PCR lasting about 7 to 12 cycles. Sequencing recovered at least 2.5 million CDR3-containing paired-end reads from each sample. TCRdb passed the 5' RACE reads through MiXCR, listing each CDR3 protein once. Altogether some 1.5 million distinct CDR3 sequences are present, 42% being singletons, with the ten largest covering about 4%. Comment on this clonotype: The antigen is unknown.

The chain employs TRBV20-1 and TRBJ2-2, with 11 bases identical to TRBD2. The sequenced sample was blood. This TCR derives from a woman aged 18-30 years in good health. This chain's CDR3 is CSARGGTSGNTGELFF. The CDR3 DNA sequence: TGCAGTGCTAGAGGGGGGACTAGCGGAAACACCGGGGAGCTGTTTTTT.